The 24 T cell receptor beta chains given below trace back to one sample, sequenced in a study of blood T cell repertoires in COVID-19. Some clones are missing from TCRdb's copy, which holds only in-frame ones; the method was immunoSEQ multiplex PCR. The sample consists of more than 200,000 clones, around 87% of them appearing once. The specimen sequenced was PBMCs or T cells enriched from blood (not recorded which). The receptors come from a woman aged 30 to 39 with acute COVID-19.

The chain employs TRBV7-5 and TRBJ2-7; no check of the table's D call, TRBD1, against the DNA was made. TRBV7-5 is tagged as a pseudogene. This CDR3 spans 15 amino acids. The CDR3 DNA follows: TGTGCCAGAACCCGGCAGACAGGGGGACACGACGAGCAGTACTTC. It is translated as CARTRQTGGHDEQYF.

V usage is TRBV12-3 or TRBV12-4 and J usage is TRBJ2-5; D unclear. Trimming removed 4 bases from V and 5 bases from J, with 5 bases in between. This CDR3 spans 11 amino acids. The CDR3 DNA reads as TGTGCCAGCAGTTCGAGGGAGACCCAGTACTTC. Translation: CASSSRETQYF.

V usage is TRBV15 and J usage is TRBJ2-3; 10 positions agree with TRBD2. The CDR3 is made up of 18 amino acids. Per the germline V gene, CDR1 is LNHNV and CDR2 is YYDKDF (reference sequence). With 0 bases clipped from V and 2 bases from J, the junction kept 8 bases outside the gene matches. The DNA for the CDR3 is TGTGCCACCAGCAGAGATAGTTTAGCGGGGGGCCTCACAGATACGCAGTATTTT. Translating gives CATSRDSLAGGLTDTQYF.

The rearrangement links TRBV28 to TRBJ1-5, with 7 bases matching TRBD1. CDR1 and CDR2 (germline): MDHEN, SYDVKM. With V trimmed by 7 bases and J by 0 bases, 9 bases remained unmatched. CDR3 size: 16 residues. CDR3 amino acids: CASIWSDRVSNQPQHF. The CDR3 bases are TGTGCCAGCATATGGAGCGACAGGGTTAGCAATCAGCCCCAGCATTTT.

The gene calls are TRBV10-3 and TRBJ1-1, with D possibly being TRBD1 (6 bases). The CDR3 contains 12 residues. V was pared by 3 bases and J by 7 bases, with 9 bases between. Germline V gene sequence: CDR1 ENHRY, CDR2 SYGVKD. The CDR3 nucleotides read TGTGCCATCAGTGACGGGGACATTGAAGCTTTCTTT. Its protein product is CAISDGDIEAFF.

Points on this clone: The same CDR3 also results from other DNA sequences found in this sample. The chain recombines TRBV9 with TRBJ1-5; tentative D call: TRBD1 (5 bases). V was trimmed by 0 bases and J by 4 bases, leaving 8 bases between them. Germline V gives CDR1 SGDLS, CDR2 YYNGEE. The CDR3 is 14 amino acids. The CDR3 DNA sequence: TGTGCCAGCAGCGTAGGGGCAGGGAATCAGCCCCAGCATTTT. It yields the protein CASSVGAGNQPQHF.

The chain is built from TRBV5-6 and TRBJ2-5, with 10 bases that match TRBD2. J lost 5 bases, V lost 2 bases, and 9 bases had no gene match. Germline loops: CDR1 SGHDT, CDR2 YYEEEE. The CDR3 extends over 16 amino acids. The chain's CDR3 is CASSLETSGHAETQYF. The CDR3 coding sequence is TGTGCCAGCAGCTTAGAGACTAGCGGGCACGCGGAGACCCAGTACTTC.

CDR3: CATSPRGTGGWGTEAFF. CDR3 sequence (DNA): TGTGCCACCAGCCCTCGAGGGACAGGGGGCTGGGGCACTGAAGCTTTCTTT. The chain recombines TRBV15 with TRBJ1-1, with 12 bases fitting TRBD1. Germline loops: CDR1 LNHNV, CDR2 YYDKDF (reference sequence). CDR3 length: 17 amino acids. V lost 5 bases to trimming and J lost 4 bases; unmatched junction nucleotides: 11.

The sample holds one count of this clone. The chain carries TRBV7-9 and TRBJ2-7; D is undetermined. V was trimmed by 1 base and J by 5 bases, leaving 12 bases between them. Per germline, CDR1 SEHNR and CDR2 FQNEAQ (reference sequence). The CDR3 runs to 14 residues. The CDR3 here is CASSLGLVMDEQYF. For the CDR3, the DNA is TGTGCCAGCAGCTTAGGGCTAGTGATGGACGAGCAGTACTTC.

V is TRBV3-1 (or the pseudogene TRBV3-2) and J is TRBJ2-1, with D perhaps matching TRBD1 (7 bases). The CDR3 loop spans 16 amino acids. Germline-derived CDR1 and CDR2 are LGHDT and YNNKEL (reference sequence). The V and J ends lost 1 base and 2 bases respectively, with 12 bases between them. The chain's CDR3 is CASSQGDREAYNEQFF. CDR3 nucleotide sequence: TGTGCCAGCAGCCAAGGCGACAGGGAGGCCTACAATGAGCAGTTCTTC.

The rearrangement uses TRBV28 and TRBJ1-2; D possibly corresponds to TRBD1 (6 bases). The CDR3 covers 14 residues. V was cut by 7 bases and J by 7 bases, with 19 bases left in between. The V gene's germline CDR1 is MDHEN and CDR2 SYDVKM. The CDR3 is CASTQEGGGSGYTF. The CDR3 DNA reads TGTGCCAGCACCCAGGAAGGGGGTGGTAGTGGCTACACCTTC.

The CDR3 reads CASRRAGGRYEQYF. In nucleotides, the CDR3 is TGTGCCAGCAGGCGGGCGGGAGGGCGGTACGAGCAGTACTTC. J is TRBJ2-7 and V is TRBV27, with TRBD2 matching over 9 bases. CDR1 MNHEY and CDR2 SMNVEV come from the germline V gene (reference sequence). Trimming at V came to 6 bases and at J to 4 bases, leaving 7 bases not matched to a gene. The CDR3 is 14 residues long.

The V call is TRBV6-5, the J call TRBJ2-7; TRBD2 matches at 7 bases. This CDR3 is 14 amino acids long. Looked up from germline, CDR1 is MNHEY and CDR2 is SVGAGI. V gave up 6 bases and J gave up 4 bases; unmatched junction bases: 9. In DNA, the CDR3 is TGTGCCAGCAGGGACCTGGGACTACCATACGAGCAGTACTTC. Its protein product is CASRDLGLPYEQYF.

The gene calls are TRBV9 and TRBJ1-4; 7 positions agree with TRBD1. Germline V CDR1 and CDR2: SGDLS, YYNGEE. CDR3 length: 15 residues. Losses at the gene ends were 2 bases for V and 7 bases for J; bases not matched to a gene: 8. CDR3 in amino acids: CASSVRDSRTEKLFF. The CDR3 DNA follows: TGTGCCAGCAGCGTTAGGGACAGTAGGACTGAAAAACTGTTTTTT.

The chain links TRBV6-5 to TRBJ2-7, with 9 bases matching TRBD1. Trimming cost V 10 bases and J 2 bases; bases outside gene matches: 9. The CDR3 loop spans 14 amino acids. CDR1 is MNHEY and CDR2 is SVGAGI in the germline V gene. CDR3 in DNA: TGTGCCACCTCACAGGGGGCTAAACCCTACGAGCAGTACTTC. It encodes CATSQGAKPYEQYF.

The J gene is TRBJ2-1, the V gene TRBV4-1, with TRBD2 matching over 10 bases. Germline trimming cut 3 bases from V and 8 bases from J; bases unmatched to any gene: 16. The CDR3 is 18 amino acids. Germline loops: CDR1 MGHRA, CDR2 YSYEKL. The CDR3 DNA reads TGCGCCAGCAGCCAGGAACAAGATCTGCTAGCGGGAGATTATGAGCAGTTCTTC. It is translated as CASSQEQDLLAGDYEQFF.

This chain uses TRBV19 with TRBJ2-2; 7 nucleotides agree with TRBD2. V gave up 7 bases and J gave up 2 bases; unmatched junction bases: 16. This CDR3 contains 18 residues. Germline V lookup: CDR1 LNHDA, CDR2 SQIVND (reference sequence). The CDR3 DNA follows: TGTGCCAGTACCAATCTAGAGACTAGCCGTCCTAACACCGGGGAGCTGTTTTTT. Translation: CASTNLETSRPNTGELFF.

The V call is TRBV19, the J call TRBJ1-3; 8 nucleotides align to TRBD1. Germline loops: CDR1 LNHDA, CDR2 SQIVND (reference sequence). V lost 3 bases, J lost 7 bases, and 8 bases stayed unmatched. The CDR3 contains 15 residues. CDR3 amino acids: CASSMVLGQANTIYF. Here the CDR3 DNA reads TGTGCCAGTAGTATGGTGTTGGGACAGGCGAACACCATATATTTT.

This clone was observed many times. The chain has TRBV30 and TRBJ1-1, with TRBD1 as a possible D gene (6 bases). The CDR3 length is 14 residues. Germline V lookup: CDR1 GTSNPN, CDR2 SVGIG (reference sequence). V shed 5 bases and J shed 11 bases, with 24 bases lying between them. The CDR3 nucleotides read TGTGCCTGGCAGAGGGGGACCGATAAAACTAACGCTTTCTTT. This codes for CAWQRGTDKTNAFF.

The chain employs TRBV2 and TRBJ2-5; 12 positions agree with TRBD2. This CDR3 region has 15 residues. Germline CDR1 is SNHLY and CDR2 is FYNNEI. Losses at the gene ends were 6 bases for V and 2 bases for J; bases not matched to a gene: 4. CDR3 sequence (DNA): TGTGCCAGCAGCAGGACTAGCGGGATACAAGAGACCCAGTACTTC. It yields the protein CASSRTSGIQETQYF.

This chain joins TRBV5-4 and TRBJ2-5; 10 positions agree with TRBD1. The V and J ends lost 4 bases and 5 bases, in that order; junction bases with no gene match: 14. CDR1 SGHNT and CDR2 YYREEE come from the germline V gene (reference sequence). There are 17 residues in the CDR3. The CDR3 reads CASSATPGQGRRETQYF. Here the CDR3 DNA reads TGTGCCAGCAGCGCTACTCCGGGACAGGGGCGTCGGGAGACCCAGTACTTC. Using reference TRBV5-4 and TRBJ2-5 for the parts outside the CDR3, the full variable domain is ETGVTQSPTHLIKTRGQQVTLRCSSQSGHNTVSWYQQALGQGPQFIFQYYREEENGRGNFPPRFSGLQFPNYSSELNVNALELDDSALYLCASSATPGQGRRETQYFGPGTRLLVL.

V usage is TRBV5-5 and J usage is TRBJ2-1; D ambiguous. The length of the CDR3 is 15 residues. Between the trimmed V and J ends, which lost 6 bases and 5 bases, there was a span of 18 bases. Germline loops: CDR1 SGHKS, CDR2 YYEKEE (reference sequence). The CDR3 sequence: CASTSGWASNNEQFF. The CDR3 DNA reads TGTGCCAGCACCTCCGGATGGGCGAGTAACAATGAGCAGTTCTTC.

The V gene is TRBV28, the J gene TRBJ2-7; possible D gene TRBD2, 6 bases. V lost 3 bases to trimming and J lost 4 bases, with 22 bases between them. Germline V gene data show CDR1 as MDHEN and CDR2 as SYDVKM. The CDR3 has 17 amino acids. As DNA, the CDR3 is TGTGCCAGCAGTTTGGGGGTTGGGGGAGGTATTAGTTACGAGCAGTACTTC. Encoded protein: CASSLGVGGGISYEQYF.

This sequence joins TRBV7-6 and TRBJ2-7, with D possibly being TRBD1 (6 bases). This CDR3 region has 14 residues. The ends were cut back, 1 base at V and 3 bases at J, with 10 bases in the middle. Germline V CDR1 and CDR2: SGHVS, FNYEAQ. This chain's CDR3 is CASSLEGDIYEQYF. CDR3 coding DNA: TGTGCCAGCAGCTTAGAAGGGGACATCTACGAGCAGTACTTC.